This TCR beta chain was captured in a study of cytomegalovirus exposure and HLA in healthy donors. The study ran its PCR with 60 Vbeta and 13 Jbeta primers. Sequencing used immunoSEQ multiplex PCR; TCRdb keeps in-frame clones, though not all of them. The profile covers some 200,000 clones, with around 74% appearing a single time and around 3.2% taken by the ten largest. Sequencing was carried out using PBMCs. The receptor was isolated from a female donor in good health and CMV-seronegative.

CDR3 bases: TGTGCCAGCAGTTTATCTGGCCCGAACTATGGCTACACCTTC. Translating gives CASSLSGPNYGYTF. The genes are TRBV27 and TRBJ1-2; D gene uncertain. The CDR3 is made up of 14 amino acids. The V gene lost 0 bases and the J gene lost 2 bases, with 7 bases spanning the gap. Germline V lookup: CDR1 MNHEY, CDR2 SMNVEV (reference sequence).